This TCR beta chain derives from a study of cytomegalovirus exposure and HLA in healthy donors. Study-wide results and limits: There were 150 or so TCR beta chains listed as cytomegalovirus-associated. Per a prior analysis, the majority of TCR beta V segments were productive roughly 87% or roughly 30% of the time.

As to this clone: What it binds is unknown.

60 Vbeta and 13 Jbeta primers were used in PCR. The repertoire was sequenced with immunoSEQ multiplex PCR; TCRdb's copy has only in-frame clones and lacks some. The profile covers 100,000 to 150,000 clones, with approximately 87% appearing a single time and 20% taken by the ten largest. The CDR3 length is 15 residues. The germline CDR1 and CDR2 sequences are MNHNY and SVGAGI (reference sequence). Trimming took 5 bases from V and 8 from J, leaving 21 bases between them. The receptor's source is a man aged 18 to 30 in good health and CMV-seropositive. The sequenced sample consisted of PBMCs. The chain uses TRBV6-6 and TRBJ1-2; TRBD1 is a possible D gene (5 bases). Here the CDR3 reads CASSQSLGTPGGYTF. The DNA for the CDR3 is TGTGCCAGCAGTCAGTCCCTTGGGACTCCGGGGGGCTACACCTTC.